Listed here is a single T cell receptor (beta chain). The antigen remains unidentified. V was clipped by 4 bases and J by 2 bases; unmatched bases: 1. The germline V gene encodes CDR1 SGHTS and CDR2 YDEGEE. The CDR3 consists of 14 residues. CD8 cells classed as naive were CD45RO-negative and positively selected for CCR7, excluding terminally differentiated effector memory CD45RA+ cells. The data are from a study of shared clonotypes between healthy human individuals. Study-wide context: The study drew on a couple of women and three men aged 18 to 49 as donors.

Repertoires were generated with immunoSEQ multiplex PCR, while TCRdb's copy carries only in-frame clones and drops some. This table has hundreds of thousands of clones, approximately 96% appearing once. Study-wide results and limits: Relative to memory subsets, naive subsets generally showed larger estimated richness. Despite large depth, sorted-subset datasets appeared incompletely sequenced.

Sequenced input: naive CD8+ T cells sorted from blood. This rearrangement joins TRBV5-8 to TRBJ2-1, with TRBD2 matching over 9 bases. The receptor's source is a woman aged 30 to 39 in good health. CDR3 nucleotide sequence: TGTGCCAGCAGCCCTAGCGGGGCCTACAATGAGCAGTTCTTC. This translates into CASSPSGAYNEQFF. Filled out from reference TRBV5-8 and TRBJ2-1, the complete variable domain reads EAGVTQSPTHLIKTRGQQATLRCSPISGHTSVYWYQQALGLGLQFLLWYDEGEERNRGNFPPRFSGRQFPNYSSELNVNALELEDSALYLCASSPSGAYNEQFFGPGTRLTVL.